The sequence of this T cell receptor (beta chain) was determined in a study of blood T cell repertoires in COVID-19. Using immunoSEQ multiplex PCR, the repertoire was profiled, and TCRdb retains in-frame clones only, with some absent. Here the sample spans fewer than 120,000 clones, 76% being singletons. This sequence originates from a woman of 80 years or more with acute or convalescent COVID-19. The sample consisted of peripheral blood.

DNA for the CDR3: TGTGCCAGCAGTGAAGCGTCCGTGAGATATGGCTACACCTTC. This codes for CASSEASVRYGYTF. The chain links TRBV6-1 to TRBJ1-2; D ambiguous. V lost 0 bases, J lost 5 bases, and 10 bases lay in between. CDR1 and CDR2 from the germline V gene are MNHNS and SASEGT. CDR3 size: 14 residues.